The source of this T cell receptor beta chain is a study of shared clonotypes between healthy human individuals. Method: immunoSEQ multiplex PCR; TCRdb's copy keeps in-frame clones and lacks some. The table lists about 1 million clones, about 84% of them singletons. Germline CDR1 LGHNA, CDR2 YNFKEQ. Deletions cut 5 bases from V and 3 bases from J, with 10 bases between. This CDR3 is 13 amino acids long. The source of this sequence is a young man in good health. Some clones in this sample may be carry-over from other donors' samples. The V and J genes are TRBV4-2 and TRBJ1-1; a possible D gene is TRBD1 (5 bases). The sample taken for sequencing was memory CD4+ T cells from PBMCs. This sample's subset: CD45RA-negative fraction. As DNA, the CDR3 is TGTGCCAGCAGCAGCAGGGAGGACACTGAAGCTTTCTTT. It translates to CASSSREDTEAFF.